In this sample, the clone carrying this T cell receptor (beta chain) turned up a few times. This specimen belongs to a study of cytomegalovirus exposure and HLA in healthy donors. The CDR3 is 12 residues long. Trimming cost V 3 bases and J 8 bases, with 13 bases left between them. Germline V gene sequence: CDR1 SQVTM, CDR2 ANQGSEA. The study ran its PCR with 60 Vbeta and 13 Jbeta primers. The protocol was immunoSEQ multiplex PCR, while the TCRdb copy is restricted to in-frame clones and leaves out a portion. The top ten hold about 3% of the sample, which has around 110,000 clones, 8% to 10% seen once.

The TCR comes from a man aged 30 to 45 in good health and CMV-seronegative. Input material: PBMCs. The V gene is TRBV29-1, the J gene TRBJ1-2, with D uncertain. In DNA form, the CDR3 reads TGCAGCGTTGATACCCAAGAGAGGGGCTACACCTTC. Its translation: CSVDTQERGYTF.